This TCR beta chain was documented in a study of identical twins. TCRdb re-analysed the 5' RACE reads in MiXCR, keeping a single row per CDR3 protein. The sample yields 200,000 to 250,000 distinct CDR3 sequences, 6.5% to 8.5% seen once. Trimming shortened V by 6 bases and J by 3 bases, and 9 bases separated the two germline ends. The germline CDR1 and CDR2 sequences are KGHDR and SFDVKD. This CDR3 is 13 amino acids long. This clonotype was counted only a few times. The same specimen was also included in a second study, on yellow fever vaccine responses in identical twins.

This chain links TRBV24-1 with TRBJ2-3; perhaps TRBD1 as D (6 bases). The receptor was isolated from a woman younger than 30 in good health. Source material: memory (CD45RO+) T cells sorted from blood. The CDR3 region is CATSTRGTDTQYF. In DNA form, the CDR3 reads TGTGCCACCAGTACAAGGGGGACAGATACGCAGTATTTT.